The rows below give T cell receptor beta chains drawn from one sample of a study of T cells in localized non-small cell lung cancer. Method: immunoSEQ multiplex PCR; TCRdb's copy keeps in-frame clones and lacks some. The data contain about 9,800 clones, about 44% of them singletons. The material was lymph node tissue, obtained before any cancer treatment. The receptors derive from a woman aged 35 to 69 with stage I lung adenocarcinoma. The CDR3 runs from the conserved cysteine through the conserved F or W. D genes are given only for firm matches. The size field is filled for only some rows; it gives once, few, many or a size class.

v_gene,j_gene,d_gene,abundance,CDR3aa,CDR3nt
TRBV30,TRBJ1-2,TRBD1,once,CAWSIGGLYGYTF,TGTGCCTGGAGTATAGGGGGCCTCTATGGCTACACCTTC
TRBV7-5,TRBJ2-4,.,.,CASSLDGFWAKNIQYF,TGTGCCAGCAGCTTAGATGGATTCTGGGCCAAAAACATTCAGTACTTC
TRBV6-8,TRBJ1-1,.,.,CASGESLKNTEAFF,TGTGCCAGCGGTGAGTCCCTAAAGAACACTGAAGCTTTCTTT
TRBV30,TRBJ1-4,TRBD1,.,CAWKTGQTNEKLFF,TGTGCCTGGAAGACAGGGCAAACTAATGAAAAACTGTTTTTT
TRBV15,TRBJ2-1,.,once,CATSRDLGGYNEQFF,TGTGCCACCAGCAGAGATTTGGGGGGATACAATGAGCAGTTCTTC
TRBV19,TRBJ2-7,.,.,CASSISGSEQYF,TGTGCCAGTAGTATATCAGGGAGTGAGCAGTACTTC
TRBV6-4,TRBJ1-4,TRBD1,few,CATQGADEKLFF,TGTGCCACCCAGGGGGCAGACGAAAAACTGTTTTTT
TRBV18,TRBJ1-4,TRBD1,few,CASSRGTEEKLFF,TGTGCCAGCTCACGGGGGACAGAAGAAAAACTGTTTTTT
TRBV29-1,TRBJ1-2,.,.,CSVRGLTEGGYTF,TGCAGCGTCCGTGGGCTGACAGAGGGGGGCTACACCTTC
TRBV5-1,TRBJ1-1,.,few,CASSPQTSNTEAFF,TGCGCCAGCAGCCCACAGACGTCGAACACTGAAGCTTTCTTT
TRBV11-3,TRBJ2-2,TRBD1,few,CASSSTGEAGLTGELFF,TGTGCCAGCAGCTCAACAGGGGAAGCTGGCCTAACCGGGGAGCTGTTTTTT
TRBV6-1,TRBJ1-3,.,.,CASSEVERGGGGNTIYF,TGTGCCAGCAGTGAAGTTGAAAGGGGAGGCGGTGGAAACACCATATATTTT
TRBV5-1,TRBJ2-6,.,.,CASSFPQSGANVLTF,TGCGCCAGCAGCTTTCCCCAGTCTGGGGCCAACGTCCTGACTTTC
TRBV10-3,TRBJ2-7,.,.,CAISEKGAGSYEQYF,TGTGCCATCAGTGAGAAAGGAGCGGGCTCCTACGAGCAGTACTTC
TRBV1,TRBJ1-5,.,few,CTSGEGTEIGQPQHF,TGCACCAGCGGAGAAGGGACAGAGATAGGTCAGCCCCAGCATTTT
TRBV28,TRBJ2-1,TRBD1,.,CASTRTGQGYNEQFF,TGTGCCAGCACAAGAACGGGACAGGGGTACAATGAGCAGTTCTTC
TRBV11-3,TRBJ1-3,.,.,CASSLPPGWTGNTIYF,TGTGCCAGCAGCTTGCCGCCGGGGTGGACTGGAAACACCATATATTTT
TRBV18,TRBJ2-4,.,.,CASSWLGAKNIQYF,TGTGCCAGCTCTTGGTTGGGGGCCAAAAACATTCAGTACTTC
TRBV16,TRBJ2-7,.,few,CASSHGGHYEQYF,TGTGCCAGCAGCCATGGGGGACACTACGAGCAGTACTTC
TRBV4-1,TRBJ1-2,.,.,CASGGITAVGYGYTF,TGCGCCAGCGGTGGGATAACGGCAGTCGGCTATGGCTACACCTTC
TRBV6-1,TRBJ2-7,.,few,CASSEAGTGSYEQYF,TGTGCCAGCAGTGAAGCAGGAACAGGGTCCTACGAGCAGTACTTC
TRBV12-5,TRBJ1-1,.,.,CASGLGQTEAFF,TGTGCTAGTGGTTTGGGGCAAACTGAAGCTTTCTTT
TRBV6-8,TRBJ1-2,.,few,CASFGFQGTYGYTF,TGTGCCAGCTTCGGGTTTCAGGGGACCTATGGCTACACCTTC
TRBV19,TRBJ2-2,.,.,CASSTGDYTGELFF,TGTGCCAGTAGTACCGGGGACTACACCGGGGAGCTGTTTTTT
TRBV2,TRBJ2-2,.,few,CASSPREAATGELFF,TGTGCCAGCAGTCCCCGTGAAGCGGCGACCGGGGAGCTGTTTTTT
TRBV11-3,TRBJ2-1,.,.,CASSLLGERDEQFF,TGTGCCAGCAGCTTATTGGGGGAACGGGATGAGCAGTTCTTC
TRBV6-8,TRBJ1-4,TRBD1,few,CASRDRELSLGEKLFF,TGTGCCAGCAGGGACAGGGAATTGTCCTTGGGTGAAAAACTGTTTTTT
TRBV25-1,TRBJ1-1,.,once,CASSEGTKNTEAFF,TGTGCCAGCAGTGAAGGGACAAAGAACACTGAAGCTTTCTTT
TRBV6-8,TRBJ2-7,TRBD1,.,CASSYSGPRDRVYEQYF,TGTGCCAGCAGTTACTCCGGCCCTCGGGACAGGGTCTACGAGCAGTACTTC
TRBV6-8,TRBJ2-7,TRBD2,.,CASSGRAGGETEQYF,TGTGCCAGCAGTGGGAGAGCGGGGGGGGAGACCGAGCAGTACTTC
TRBV19,TRBJ1-1,.,once,CVSNFQNTEAFF,TGTGTTAGTAATTTCCAGAACACTGAAGCTTTCTTT
TRBV6-8,TRBJ2-7,.,.,CASSYQDQTNEQYF,TGTGCCAGCAGTTACCAGGACCAAACAAACGAGCAGTACTTC
TRBV19,TRBJ2-5,.,.,CASSIGREETQYF,TGTGCCAGTAGTATAGGCAGGGAAGAGACCCAGTACTTC
TRBV6-8,TRBJ2-3,.,.,CASTSLGTDTQYF,TGTGCCAGCACCTCTTTGGGCACAGATACGCAGTATTTT
TRBV11-3,TRBJ2-1,.,few,CASSLELLSYNEQFF,TGTGCCAGCAGTCTAGAGCTTTTGTCTTACAATGAGCAGTTCTTC
TRBV29-1,TRBJ1-2,TRBD1,.,CSVEVTDRGYGYTF,TGCAGCGTTGAAGTTACGGACAGGGGCTATGGCTACACCTTC
TRBV18,TRBJ1-1,.,few,CASSPPAGEKAEAFF,TGTGCCAGCTCACCACCGGCAGGGGAAAAGGCTGAAGCTTTCTTT
TRBV2,TRBJ1-2,TRBD1,.,CASSDLQGDYGYTF,TGTGCCAGCAGTGATCTCCAGGGGGACTATGGCTACACCTTC
TRBV6-8,TRBJ2-7,.,.,CASSYQASNVGTGQYF,TGTGCCAGCAGTTATCAGGCGAGCAACGTGGGGACCGGGCAGTACTTC
TRBV9,TRBJ2-1,TRBD2,.,CASSVWASGEYEQFF,TGTGCCAGCAGCGTATGGGCTAGCGGGGAGTACGAGCAGTTCTTC
TRBV23-1,TRBJ1-4,.,.,CASSNAPQVPTNEKLFF,TGCGCCAGCAGCAATGCTCCCCAGGTCCCAACTAATGAAAAACTGTTTTTT
TRBV19,TRBJ2-3,TRBD1,.,CASSIAGTVPDTQYF,TGTGCCAGTAGTATAGCCGGGACAGTCCCAGATACGCAGTATTTT
TRBV30,TRBJ1-4,.,.,CAWSSRGSEKLFF,TGTGCCTGGAGTAGTAGGGGTTCTGAAAAACTGTTTTTT
TRBV29-1,TRBJ1-2,TRBD1,.,CSSGTGGNYGYTF,TGCAGCTCCGGGACAGGGGGCAACTATGGCTACACCTTC
TRBV6-8,TRBJ1-6,TRBD1,few,CASSRGQGNSPLHF,TGTGCCAGCAGTCGGGGACAGGGGAATTCACCCCTCCACTTT
TRBV9,TRBJ2-3,.,.,CASSPGAFQDTQYF,TGTGCCAGCAGCCCTGGGGCTTTCCAAGATACGCAGTATTTT
TRBV30,TRBJ2-7,.,.,CAWSPGQIYEQYF,TGTGCCTGGAGTCCCGGACAGATCTACGAGCAGTACTTC
TRBV28,TRBJ2-3,TRBD2,few,CASGRLAGGRKDTQYF,TGTGCCAGCGGGAGACTAGCGGGGGGCCGGAAAGATACGCAGTATTTT
TRBV9,TRBJ1-5,.,.,CASSPQGTGNQPQHF,TGTGCCAGCAGTCCACAGGGAACGGGCAATCAGCCCCAGCATTTT
TRBV29-1,TRBJ1-2,TRBD1,.,CSVLGQGSYGYTF,TGCAGCGTTTTAGGACAGGGGTCTTATGGCTACACCTTC
TRBV15,TRBJ2-7,TRBD2,few,CATSGGLAGAEQYF,TGTGCCACCAGCGGAGGACTAGCGGGGGCCGAACAGTACTTC
TRBV6-8,TRBJ2-2,.,.,CAISVGRVDGELFF,TGTGCCATCAGTGTGGGCAGGGTCGACGGGGAGCTGTTTTTT
TRBV18,TRBJ1-2,TRBD1,few,CASSLGQGEGYTF,TGTGCCAGCTCACTAGGACAGGGGGAAGGCTACACCTTC
TRBV4-1,TRBJ1-1,.,medium-sized,CASSQDPLGALNTEAFF,TGCGCCAGCAGCCAAGACCCCTTAGGAGCCTTGAACACTGAAGCTTTCTTT
TRBV30,TRBJ1-4,.,.,CASARNTNEKLFF,TGTGCCTCCGCCAGGAATACTAATGAAAAACTGTTTTTT
TRBV15,TRBJ1-3,.,.,CATSTGGMQGNTIYF,TGTGCCACCAGCACCGGAGGGATGCAAGGAAACACCATATATTTT
TRBV19,TRBJ1-2,.,.,CASSEATIDLYGYTF,TGTGCCAGTAGTGAGGCGACTATTGACCTATATGGCTACACCTTC